The 2 T cell receptor beta chains listed next were all sequenced from one sample in a study of blood T cell repertoires in COVID-19. TCRdb keeps only in-frame clones here, not all; method: immunoSEQ multiplex PCR. The sample has some 50,000 clones, roughly 88% seen once; the top ten hold approximately 15%. The sample was peripheral blood. All receptors derive from a human donor in a cohort sampled during active COVID-19.

This chain links TRBV2 with TRBJ2-5; 7 bases align to TRBD2. This CDR3 contains 14 residues. Germline V CDR1 and CDR2: SNHLY, FYNNEI. V trimming: 2 bases; J trimming: 7 bases; junction bases outside the gene matches: 7. CDR3 DNA: TGTGCCAGCAGTGAAAATGGCGGGGGTGTGACCCAGTACTTC. Amino acids: CASSENGGGVTQYF. The whole variable domain, remainder taken from reference TRBV2 and TRBJ2-5, is EPEVTQTPSHQVTQMGQEVILRCVPISNHLYFYWYRQILGQKVEFLVSFYNNEISEKSEIFDDQFSVERPDGSNFTLKIRSTKLEDSAMYFCASSENGGGVTQYFGPGTRLLVL.

J is TRBJ2-7 and V is TRBV18; perhaps TRBD1 as D (5 bases). The CDR3 consists of 13 residues. Germline V gives CDR1 KGHSH, CDR2 LQKENI. The V and J ends lost 3 bases and 0 bases respectively, with 6 bases between them. The DNA of the CDR3 is TGTGCCAGCTCACCTGACAGCTCCTACGAGCAGTACTTC. As protein: CASSPDSSYEQYF.